This TCR beta chain was profiled in a study of cytomegalovirus exposure and HLA in healthy donors (dated 2017 in TCRdb). Background on the whole study: An earlier analysis of roughly 610 of the donors reported roughly 300 Gb of sequence data and 90 million to 120 million unique TCR beta sequences obtained from about 179 million T cells. About 300 gigabases of sequencing data and 70 million to 95 million unique TCR sequences made up an early release that covered about 640 HLA-typed donors. Among the roughly 410 genotyped donors, 81% belonged to the genetic ancestry cluster associated with self-reported Caucasian donors. The study was designed to test whether signatures of past pathogen exposure could be identified by cataloging public T cell receptors. The study profiled the T cell repertoires of around 700 subjects by immunosequencing and related them to cytomegalovirus serostatus. Along with the roughly 700-subject first cohort, a separate validation cohort of over a hundred different subjects was used. To predict cytomegalovirus infection status, the study brought together high-throughput TCR immunosequencing, statistical association of individual TCRs with disease status, and machine learning. In a later analysis, previously published TCR beta repertoires from roughly 710 donors were re-analyzed and high-resolution HLA genotyping was added so that TCR occurrence patterns could be studied. Rather than using new phenotypic data, the later analysis identified candidate immune exposures from TCR beta sequences and from how often those sequences occurred across donors. An earlier analysis of fewer than 750 of the donors used high-throughput TCR beta sequencing to judge whether each TCR beta V gene segment behaved as functional or pseudogenic. Donor age, sex, ethnicity and CMV serostatus were compiled together with the repertoire data. In a later genetic analysis, genome-wide SNP genotypes for about three fifths of the roughly 670 donors were used, and that subset was treated as a discovery cohort. Every discovery cohort repertoire had been produced on one sequencing platform. HLA typing covered class I and class II loci at four-digit resolution. Typing coverage varied by locus: roughly 620-640 donors for A, B, C, DRB1 and DQB1; about 520 for DQA1; more than 600 for DPA1; 400 to 480 for DPB1. Because of strong linkage in the cohort, four to six DR-DQ haplotypes were treated as single units for association and clustering. Among some 400 genotyped donors of the cohort, an average of approximately 200,000 unique TCR beta nucleotide sequences was sequenced per donor, of which about 20% were non-productive. General findings and caveats noted by the study authors: Immune exposure information for the cohort was limited to CMV serostatus. A further reported finding was that TCR beta sequences accurately predicted the HLA-A and HLA-B alleles for most subjects in the first cohort. In the study, approximately 160 TCR beta chains were listed as associated with cytomegalovirus. Most TCR sequences were observed very rarely across donors, whereas some public TCRs were present in many individuals. A group of highly shared sequence variants was considered likely to be a technical artifact of the sequencing pipeline. An association between a missense DCLRE1C variant and V-gene and J-gene trimming of TCR beta chains was found in a later genetic analysis and replicated in an independent cohort. The cohort was sequenced for TCR beta chains only, and without alpha or paired-chain data the features that could be detected were limited. Roughly uniform sequencing depth across donors was assumed in presence/absence analyses, although this assumption may not hold. Assigning TCR associations to individual alleles was difficult when HLA alleles, especially DR and DQ, strongly co-occurred. HLA typing was unavailable for some donors at each locus, so association tests used only the typed subset. Specific HLA alleles were associated with 16,951 TCR beta sequences at a false discovery rate of 0.05 in a later analysis. It was suggested by the authors that the approach could potentially be generalized to other disease states and immunological phenotypes. An earlier analysis of approximately 500 of the donors showed that most TCR beta V segments appeared in productive rearrangements either about 87% or about 30% of the time, which broadly matched IMGT annotations. In vitro tests confirmed that a few of the cytomegalovirus-associated TCR beta chains recognize cytomegalovirus antigens. A later analysis reported that several top co-occurrence clusters appeared linked to parvovirus B19, influenza, CMV and Epstein-Barr virus. Compared with the roughly 710-donor mean, donors in an Asian-associated ancestry cluster had fewer N-insertions in productive TCRs, according to a later genetic analysis. A later analysis found that HLA-associated TCR beta chains were more clonally expanded and had lower generation probabilities than equally common non-associated chains. The classifier was reported to diagnose cytomegalovirus status with high specificity and sensitivity in both the original and validation cohorts. Linkage disequilibrium might explain the correlated functional status among segregating V segments, but an unknown experimental factor could not be excluded. Roughly 17 rarely observed V segments, including chromosome 9 orphons, were excluded from the earlier analysis of approximately 600 of the donors because counts were too low. Most CMV-associated TCR beta chains appeared to be HLA-restricted in a later analysis, and the HLA associations seemed to be driven largely by CMV exposure. Because the 87-base-pair reads could not distinguish some IMGT-functional V segments, including TRBV6-2 and TRBV6-3, those segments were excluded. A later analysis found that TCR association rates varied across HLA loci, with DRB1 alleles showing the most associated TCRs and HLA-C alleles the fewest.

The cohort comprised more than 550 healthy bone marrow donors. At the time of sampling, every cohort member was nominally healthy, though immune exposures that went unrecorded were likely present. The donor tested CMV seronegative and was one of the 352 seronegative cohort members. Each donor provided a peripheral blood sample, and peripheral blood mononuclear cells were used for TCR beta sequencing. The Qiagen DNeasy Blood Extraction Kit was used to extract genomic DNA from the blood cell samples. Comment on this clone: The antigen it recognizes is unknown. No much larger clone is present one base from it, and per-base qualities are unavailable.

Library construction relied on the immunoSEQ multiplex PCR assay. For the multiplex PCR, a mixture combining 60 forward primers for TCR Vbeta segments and 13 reverse primers for TCR Jbeta segments was used. Amplification of the CDR3 region of rearranged TCR beta genes was performed with a multiplex PCR assay on genomic DNA. Amplified TCR beta libraries were sequenced as 87-base-pair reads on the Illumina HiSeq System. The paper's data handling went like this. A later analysis tallied 80 million to 95 million unique TCR beta chains across the approximately 670 repertoires, and some 12 million of those chains were shared by two or more donors. To remove PCR and sequencing errors, raw reads were error-corrected and collapsed into unique sequences using a nearest-neighbor algorithm that merged closely related sequences. Alignment of CDR3 sequences to IMGT reference sequences was used to assign V, D and J gene segments. Each retained sequence needed at least a six-nucleotide match to both a V gene segment and a J gene segment. Rearrangements were called productive when the CDR3 lacked stop codons and stayed in frame with V and J; all others were non-productive. Following IMGT convention, CDR3 was defined as the stretch from the second conserved V-encoded cysteine up to the conserved J-encoded phenylalanine. The earlier analysis of some 600 of the donors excluded sequences that lacked an unambiguous match to a single V gene segment. In an earlier analysis of some 590 of the donors, a V segment was called functional when productive rearrangements were above 56.7%, and segregating when the standard deviation between donors exceeded 5%. A statistical classification framework was built for diagnosing cytomegalovirus status from the catalog of TCR beta chain sequences. In a later analysis, V and J genes were assigned by comparing TCR nucleotide sequences against IMGT/GENE-DB human TR gene sequences. Using the TCRdist pipeline, a later analysis assigned CDR3 sequences along with most-parsimonious VDJ recombination scenarios. In a later analysis, each TCR beta chain was defined by its CDR3 amino acid sequence together with its V-gene family, and reads without a unique V-gene family were excluded. In a later analysis, 550 to 650 highly shared, low-generation-probability nucleotide sequences were removed to address suspected cross-contamination and a sequencing artifact. In a later analysis, a clonal expansion index for each public chain was calculated from normalized within-repertoire ranks of inferred template counts. Generation probabilities in a later analysis came from a VDJ recombination model fitted to out-of-frame rearrangements, and those results were checked against IGoR. In a later analysis, TCR-TCR, TCR-HLA and TCR-CMV co-occurrence was scored with hypergeometric tests, and a repertoire-size bias correction was applied to TCR pairs. To estimate false discovery rates, a later analysis permuted the HLA or CMV assignments 20 times. In a later analysis, co-occurring TCRs were grouped with DBSCAN, and TCRdist sequence similarity was added when clustering was performed within HLA-allele-positive subsets. Repertoires with fewer than 30,000 or more than 120,000 public chains, plus five repertoires with anomalous nucleotide sharing, were excluded from co-occurrence clustering. TCRdb re-hosts the immuneACCESS table, in-frame sequences only. Its copies lack some clones; in the studies checked, an unresolved V gene accounts for under half of them, and the cause for the rest is not known. The V and J calls and clone size come from that table; D and trimming were worked out from the DNA. The sample records fewer than 200,000 clones, approximately 80% of which are singletons. The ten largest account for 1.9% of the sample.

Its CDR3 holds 15 amino acids, cysteine through phenylalanine. Only the CDR3 part of the read is kept: 45 bases, read in frame from the first base. CDR1 LNHDA and CDR2 SQIVND are derived from the germline V gene (reference sequence). V gives up 2 bases and J gives up 2 bases, and the segment between their germline ends measures 12 bases. The sequence was obtained from a woman between 18 and 29 years old in good health and CMV-seronegative. Material: PBMCs. The chain links TRBV19 with TRBJ1-2; TRBD1 might be the D gene, on 5 matching bases. CDR3 sequence: CASSINRRSNYGYTF. The DNA sequence reads TGTGCCAGTAGTATAAACAGGCGATCAAACTATGGCTACACCTTC.